These 28 T cell receptor beta chains were all obtained from the same sample, sequenced in a study of shared clonotypes between healthy human individuals. The data were produced by immunoSEQ multiplex PCR, yet TCRdb's version contains in-frame clones alone and is incomplete. Among hundreds of thousands of clones listed, approximately 95% were seen once. The sample was naive CD4+ T cells sorted from blood. Regarding subset: CD45RA+ positively selected. These receptors came from a woman aged 30 to 39 in good health.

This chain links TRBV21-1 with TRBJ2-3; whether TRBD2, the table's D call, matches the DNA was not checked. TRBV21-1 is designated a pseudogene. The CDR3 runs to 15 residues. CDR3 in amino acids: CARLELAGGTDTQYF. DNA for the CDR3: TGTGCCAGGCTGGAGCTAGCGGGTGGAACAGATACGCAGTATTTT.

This clone appeared a few times. The chain uses TRBV28 and TRBJ2-7, with 7 bases aligning to TRBD1. V shed 8 bases and J 5 bases; nucleotides not matched to a gene: 12. The CDR3 length is 14 residues. Germline V CDR1 and CDR2: MDHEN, SYDVKM. This CDR3 reads CASGVDREVDEQYF. The CDR3 coding sequence is TGTGCCAGCGGGGTCGACAGGGAAGTCGACGAGCAGTACTTC.

The rearrangement links TRBV28 to TRBJ1-4; D remains unclear. The CDR3 spans 11 residues. The V gene lost 8 bases and the J gene lost 7 bases, with 8 bases spanning the gap. Germline assignment: CDR1 MDHEN and CDR2 SYDVKM. CDR3 region: CASGRSEKLFF. For the CDR3, the DNA is TGTGCCAGCGGGAGGAGTGAAAAACTGTTTTTT.

The chain couples TRBV5-1 to TRBJ2-1, with a possible D match to TRBD1 (6 bases). In germline, CDR1 is SGHRS, CDR2 YFSETQ. The CDR3 runs 12 residues. V shed 6 bases and J shed 10 bases, with 14 bases lying between them. DNA of the CDR3: TGCGCCAGCAACAACAGGGCGGGCGAGCAGTTCTTC. Translation gives CASNNRAGEQFF.

The chain uses TRBV5-4 and TRBJ1-4, with TRBD1 identical over 7 bases. Per the germline V gene, CDR1 is SGHNT and CDR2 is YYREEE (reference sequence). V lost 2 bases to trimming and J lost 12 bases; unmatched junction nucleotides: 4. CDR3 length equals 12 residues. CDR3 nucleotide sequence: TGTGCCAGCAGCTTTGACAGGGCTGAACTGTTTTTT. It encodes CASSFDRAELFF. Variable domain in full (rest from reference TRBV5-4 and TRBJ1-4): ETGVTQSPTHLIKTRGQQVTLRCSSQSGHNTVSWYQQALGQGPQFIFQYYREEENGRGNFPPRFSGLQFPNYSSELNVNALELDDSALYLCASSFDRAELFFGSGTQLSVL.

The chain employs TRBV5-4 and TRBJ1-4, with 8 bases that match TRBD1. This CDR3 region has 14 residues. With 0 bases clipped from V and 8 bases from J, the junction kept 3 bases outside the gene matches. CDR1 and CDR2 from the germline V gene are SGHNT and YYREEE (reference sequence). The CDR3 DNA follows: TGTGCCAGCAGCTTGGACAGGGGGAGCGAAAAACTGTTTTTT. As protein: CASSLDRGSEKLFF.

The genes are TRBV4-1 and TRBJ1-3; 9 bases align to TRBD1. Germline values: CDR1 MGHRA, CDR2 YSYEKL. With V trimmed by 3 bases and J by 7 bases, 10 bases remained unmatched. The CDR3 is 16 amino acids. The chain's CDR3 is CASSHPYRGLWNTIYF. CDR3 nucleotides: TGCGCCAGCAGCCATCCATACAGGGGGCTCTGGAACACCATATATTTT.

This sequence joins TRBV15 and TRBJ2-7, with 8 bases matching TRBD1. Germline V gives CDR1 LNHNV, CDR2 YYDKDF (reference sequence). The CDR3 totals 15 residues. J lost 4 bases, V lost 6 bases, and 11 bases had no gene match. The CDR3 sequence is CATSIGPGGLYEQYF. The CDR3 nucleotides are TGTGCCACCAGTATCGGGCCAGGGGGCTTATACGAGCAGTACTTC.

This sequence joins TRBV18 and TRBJ1-2; unclear D gene. Germline values: CDR1 KGHSH, CDR2 LQKENI. With 2 bases removed from V and 6 bases from J, the gap between germline ends came to 16 bases. This CDR3 is 15 amino acids long. CDR3 sequence (DNA): TGTGCCAGCTCACCATTGGTGACTAAGGCAAATGGCTACACCTTC. This translates into CASSPLVTKANGYTF.

The gene calls are TRBV6-6 and TRBJ1-1; TRBD1 agrees at 8 bases. Germline CDR1 and CDR2: MNHNY and SVGAGI (reference sequence). The trim removed 5 bases at V and 10 bases at J, leaving 6 bases unmatched. The CDR3 length is 12 residues. Here the CDR3 reads CASSTMTGVAFF. The DNA for the CDR3 is TGTGCCAGCAGTACTATGACAGGGGTAGCTTTCTTT.

The rearrangement joins TRBV27 to TRBJ2-3, with 7 bases matching TRBD2. The germline V gene has CDR1 MNHEY and CDR2 SMNVEV (reference sequence). The CDR3 runs 14 residues. With 11 bases clipped from V and 0 bases from J, the junction kept 8 bases outside the gene matches. The CDR3 coding sequence is TGTGCCTGCGGGGGAAAGGGAAGCACAGATACGCAGTATTTT. It is translated as CACGGKGSTDTQYF.

The chain links TRBV28 to TRBJ1-5; D may be TRBD1 (5 bases). Germline values: CDR1 MDHEN, CDR2 SYDVKM. Between the trimmed V and J ends, which lost 3 bases and 5 bases, there was a span of 11 bases. This CDR3 is built from 14 residues. DNA of the CDR3: TGTGCCAGCAGTTTTGGGGCAGCGTATCAGCCCCAGCATTTT. Protein: CASSFGAAYQPQHF.

The rearrangement links TRBV27 to TRBJ1-4; 7 bases align to TRBD1. The CDR3 is 15 residues long. The germline gives CDR1 MNHEY, CDR2 SMNVEV (reference sequence). V dropped 4 bases and J dropped 3; count of bases not matched to a gene: 5. This CDR3 is CASSSRGRSNEKLFF. Here the CDR3 DNA reads TGTGCCAGCAGTTCTAGGGGGCGGTCTAATGAAAAACTGTTTTTT.

V usage is TRBV2 and J usage is TRBJ1-2; D is undetermined. The germline V gene has CDR1 SNHLY and CDR2 FYNNEI. The CDR3 is 13 amino acids. The V end lost 4 bases, the J end lost 2 bases, and 8 bases lay between the germline ends. The CDR3 spells CASSGNLNYGYTF. The CDR3 DNA follows: TGTGCCAGCAGTGGAAATTTAAACTATGGCTACACCTTC.

This chain joins TRBV11-2 and TRBJ1-2; 8 nucleotides align to TRBD1. Germline V gene data show CDR1 as SGHAT and CDR2 as FQNNGV. V shed 4 bases and J 7 bases; nucleotides not matched to a gene: 5. The length of the CDR3 is 13 residues. The CDR3 spells CASSSTGVGGYTF. For the CDR3, the DNA is TGTGCCAGCAGCTCGACAGGGGTTGGTGGCTACACCTTC. Full variable domain (missing parts from reference TRBV11-2 and TRBJ1-2): EAGVAQSPRYKIIEKRQSVAFWCNPISGHATLYWYQQILGQGPKLLIQFQNNGVVDDSQLPKDRFSAERLKGVDSTLKIQPAKLEDSAVYLCASSSTGVGGYTFGSGTRLTVV.

The chain employs TRBV28 and TRBJ2-2, with 8 bases lining up with TRBD1. This CDR3 region has 13 residues. CDR1 is MDHEN and CDR2 is SYDVKM in the germline V gene. V shed 6 bases, J shed 6 bases, and the junction held 3 bases outside the gene matches. The CDR3, as DNA: TGTGCCAGCAGGCTACAGGGGGCCGGGGAGCTGTTTTTT. Translated, it gives CASRLQGAGELFF. Drawing the rest from reference TRBV28 and TRBJ2-2, the complete variable domain is DVKVTQSSRYLVKRTGEKVFLECVQDMDHENMFWYRQDPGLGLRLIYFSYDVKMKEKGDIPEGYSVSREKKERFSLILESASTNQTSMYLCASRLQGAGELFFGEGSRLTVL.

V gene TRBV28 combines with J gene TRBJ2-7; unclear D gene. Trimming removed 2 bases from V and 3 bases from J, with 11 bases in between. The CDR3 extends over 14 amino acids. Germline V gene lookup returns CDR1 MDHEN and CDR2 SYDVKM. The CDR3 DNA is TGTGCCAGCAGTTTAACGGGCCCGGGCTACGAGCAGTACTTC. This gives the protein CASSLTGPGYEQYF.

The V gene is TRBV7-8, the J gene TRBJ1-1; 8 bases align to TRBD1. J was trimmed by 2 bases and V by 4 bases; bases with no gene match: 6. The CDR3 sequence is 15 residues long. Germline CDR1 reads SGHVS; CDR2 reads FQNEAQ. The CDR3 nucleotides read TGTGCCAGCAGCTCAAGGACAGGGTATAACACTGAAGCTTTCTTT. It translates to CASSSRTGYNTEAFF. Using reference TRBV7-8 and TRBJ1-1 for the parts outside the CDR3, the full variable domain is GAGVSQSPRYKVAKRGQDVALRCDPISGHVSLFWYQQALGQGPEFLTYFQNEAQLDKSGLPSDRFFAERPEGSVSTLKIQRTQQEDSAVYLCASSSRTGYNTEAFFGQGTRLTVV.

The rearrangement links TRBV11-2 to TRBJ2-7, with 11 nucleotides matching TRBD2. The trim removed 3 bases at V and 2 bases at J, leaving 3 bases unmatched. This CDR3 contains 15 residues. Germline V gene lookup returns CDR1 SGHAT and CDR2 FQNNGV. The CDR3 reads CASSFPGLAAYEQYF. The DNA of the CDR3 is TGTGCCAGCAGCTTCCCGGGACTAGCGGCCTACGAGCAGTACTTC.

This chain links TRBV6-1 with TRBJ2-7; 7 nucleotides match TRBD1. With 4 bases clipped from V and 2 bases from J, the junction kept 8 bases outside the gene matches. The CDR3 totals 15 residues. CDR1 is MNHNS, CDR2 SASEGT, per germline. The CDR3 sequence: CASSGQGWMTYEQYF. CDR3 nucleotides: TGTGCCAGCAGTGGACAGGGTTGGATGACCTACGAGCAGTACTTC.

This chain connects TRBV6-5 to TRBJ1-4; no definite D call. Per germline, CDR1 MNHEY and CDR2 SVGAGI. The CDR3 sequence is 14 residues long. With 4 bases removed from V and 6 bases from J, the gap between germline ends came to 12 bases. The CDR3 spells CASSSAEVHEKLFF. In DNA, the CDR3 is TGTGCCAGCAGTTCCGCGGAGGTCCATGAAAAACTGTTTTTT.

The chain recombines TRBV11-2 with TRBJ2-7; a weak D match, TRBD1 (6 bases). Germline V gene lookup returns CDR1 SGHAT and CDR2 FQNNGV. V was cut by 4 bases and J by 2 bases, with 9 bases left in between. CDR3 size: 13 residues. In DNA, the CDR3 is TGTGCCAGCAGCTCGGACAGACCCTACGAGCAGTACTTC. Translation: CASSSDRPYEQYF.

The chain is built from TRBV6-6 and TRBJ2-7, with D tentatively TRBD1 or TRBD2 (5 bases each). V gave up 6 bases and J gave up 3 bases, with 15 bases separating them. Germline V gene data show CDR1 as MNHNY and CDR2 as SVGAGI (reference sequence). This CDR3 has 14 residues. The CDR3, as DNA: TGTGCCAGCAGGCGCAGAGGGGTCTTCTACGAGCAGTACTTC. As protein: CASRRRGVFYEQYF.

The CDR3 DNA is TGTGCCAGCAGCCCTCTCCGGACTAGCGATAACACCGGGGAGCTGTTTTTT. It encodes CASSPLRTSDNTGELFF. V is TRBV7-9 and J is TRBJ2-2; 9 bases agree with TRBD2. Trimming removed 5 bases from V and 2 bases from J; junction bases left unmatched: 9. Germline CDR1 reads SEHNR; CDR2 reads FQNEAQ (reference sequence). This CDR3 comprises 17 residues.

The chain employs TRBV5-1 and TRBJ2-5, with 8 bases that match TRBD2. The CDR3 covers 15 residues. Trimming at V came to 7 bases and at J to 5 bases, leaving 13 bases not matched to a gene. Looked up from germline, CDR1 is SGHRS and CDR2 is YFSETQ. The CDR3 region is CASSKHEAGVETQYF. The CDR3 DNA reads as TGCGCCAGCTCGAAGCACGAAGCGGGAGTGGAGACCCAGTACTTC.

V gene TRBV5-5 combines with J gene TRBJ1-4, with 7 bases matching TRBD1. From germline, CDR1 is SGHKS and CDR2 YYEKEE (reference sequence). V shed 6 bases and J 4 bases; nucleotides not matched to a gene: 12. CDR3 length: 16 residues. The CDR3 loop is CASTKDGDSNNEKLFF. In nucleotides, the CDR3 is TGTGCCAGCACAAAAGACGGGGACAGTAATAATGAAAAACTGTTTTTT. Complete variable domain (other parts from reference TRBV5-5 and TRBJ1-4): DAGVTQSPTHLIKTRGQQVTLRCSPISGHKSVSWYQQVLGQGPQFIFQYYEKEERGRGNFPDRFSARQFPNYSSELNVNALLLGDSALYLCASTKDGDSNNEKLFFGSGTQLSVL.

The rearrangement links TRBV30 to TRBJ2-7; D might be TRBD1 (5 bases). V lost 4 bases, J lost 1 base, and 11 bases lay in between. The CDR3 spans 13 residues. Germline loops: CDR1 GTSNPN, CDR2 SVGIG (reference sequence). CDR3 amino acids: CAWNSQGSYEQYF. The CDR3 DNA reads TGTGCCTGGAACTCTCAGGGTTCCTACGAGCAGTACTTC.

This chain connects TRBV14 to TRBJ2-2; TRBD1 or TRBD2 may be the D gene (5 bases each). Looked up from germline, CDR1 is SGHDN and CDR2 is FVKESK. V was pared by 2 bases and J by 2 bases, with 15 bases between. The CDR3 length is 17 residues. CDR3 sequence (DNA): TGTGCCAGCAGCCAACTTCTCCGGGGCCTAAACACCGGGGAGCTGTTTTTT. Translating it yields CASSQLLRGLNTGELFF.